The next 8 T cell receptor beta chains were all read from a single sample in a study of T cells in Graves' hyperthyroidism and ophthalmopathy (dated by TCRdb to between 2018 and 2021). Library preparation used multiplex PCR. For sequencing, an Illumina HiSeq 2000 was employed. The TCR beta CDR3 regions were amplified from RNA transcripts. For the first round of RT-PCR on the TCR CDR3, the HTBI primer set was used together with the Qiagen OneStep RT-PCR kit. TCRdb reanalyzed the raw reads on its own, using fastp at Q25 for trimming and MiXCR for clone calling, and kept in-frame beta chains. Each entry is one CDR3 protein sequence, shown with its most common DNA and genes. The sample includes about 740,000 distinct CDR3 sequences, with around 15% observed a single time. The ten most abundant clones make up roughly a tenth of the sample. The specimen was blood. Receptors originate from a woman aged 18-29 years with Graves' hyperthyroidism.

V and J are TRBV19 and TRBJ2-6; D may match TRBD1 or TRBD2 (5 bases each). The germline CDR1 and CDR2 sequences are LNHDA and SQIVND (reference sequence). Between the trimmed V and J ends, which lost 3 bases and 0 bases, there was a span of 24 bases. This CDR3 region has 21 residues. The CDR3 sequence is CASSMLMRGWTPSSGANVLTF. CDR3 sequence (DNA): TGTGCCAGTAGTATGCTTATGAGGGGATGGACTCCTAGCTCTGGGGCCAACGTCCTGACTTTC.

This CDR3 reads CASSLVSQNYEQYF. The CDR3 DNA reads as TGTGCCAGCAGCTTAGTCTCCCAAAACTACGAGCAGTACTTC. The chain has TRBV7-2 and TRBJ2-7; D is undetermined. V was pared by 1 base and J by 3 bases, with 10 bases between. In germline, CDR1 is SGHTA, CDR2 FQGNSA. The CDR3 loop spans 14 amino acids.

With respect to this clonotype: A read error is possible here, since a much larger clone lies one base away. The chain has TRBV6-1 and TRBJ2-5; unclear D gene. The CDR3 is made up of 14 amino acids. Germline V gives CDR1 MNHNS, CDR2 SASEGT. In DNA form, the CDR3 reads TGTGCCAGCAGTGGCGGACGGGCTCAAGAGGCCCAGTACTTC. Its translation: CASSGGRAQEAQYF.

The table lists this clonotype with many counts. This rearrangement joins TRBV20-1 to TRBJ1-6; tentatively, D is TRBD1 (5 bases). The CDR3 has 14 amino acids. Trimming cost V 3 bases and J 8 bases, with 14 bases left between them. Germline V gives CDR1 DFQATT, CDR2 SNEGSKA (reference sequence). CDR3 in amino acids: CSASVGGVDSPLHF. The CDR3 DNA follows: TGCAGTGCTAGCGTCGGGGGAGTCGATTCACCCCTCCACTTT.

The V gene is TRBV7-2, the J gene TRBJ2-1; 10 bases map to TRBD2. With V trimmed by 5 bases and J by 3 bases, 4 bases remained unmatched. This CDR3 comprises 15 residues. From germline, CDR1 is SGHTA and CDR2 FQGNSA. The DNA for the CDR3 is TGTGCCAGCAGCCGAGCGGGAGGGGTCTACAATGAGCAGTTCTTC. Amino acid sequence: CASSRAGGVYNEQFF.

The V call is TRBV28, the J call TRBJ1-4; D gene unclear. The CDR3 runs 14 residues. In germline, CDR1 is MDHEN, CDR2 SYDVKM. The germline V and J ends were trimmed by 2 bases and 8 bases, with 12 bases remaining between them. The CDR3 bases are TGTGCCAGCAGTTTACCCTTCGTTGGCGAAAAACTGTTTTTT. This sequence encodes CASSLPFVGEKLFF.

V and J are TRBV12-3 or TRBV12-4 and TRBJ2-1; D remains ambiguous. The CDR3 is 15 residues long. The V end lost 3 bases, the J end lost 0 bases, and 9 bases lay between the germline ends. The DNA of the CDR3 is TGTGCCAGCAGTTTCCCCGAAGGCTCCTACAATGAGCAGTTCTTC. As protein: CASSFPEGSYNEQFF.

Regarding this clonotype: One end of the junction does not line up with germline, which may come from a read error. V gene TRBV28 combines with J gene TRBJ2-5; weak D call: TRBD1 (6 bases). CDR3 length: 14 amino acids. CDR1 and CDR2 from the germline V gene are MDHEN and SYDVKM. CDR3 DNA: TGTACCAGCAGTAGCTACAGGGCTCAAGAGACCCAGTACTTC. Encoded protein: CTSSSYRAQETQYF.